This T cell receptor beta chain was captured by sequencing in a study of blood T cell repertoires in COVID-19. Study-wide background: The United States, Italy and Spain were the sources of the acute and convalescent COVID-19 samples. PBMCs, B-cell-depleted T cells, or T cells were the source of the cDNA or gDNA that made up the material.

Measured with immunoSEQ multiplex PCR; TCRdb has only the in-frame clones, and not every one. In the table there are 90,000 to 130,000 clones, about three quarters of which are singletons. Deletions cut 8 bases from V and 0 bases from J, with 9 bases between. The CDR3 is 13 residues long. The sequence came from a woman in her thirties or forties with acute or convalescent COVID-19. The rearrangement uses TRBV12-3 or TRBV12-4 and TRBJ2-3; D not certain. Sequencing was done on a sample of peripheral blood. The CDR3 is CASVHYSTDTQYF. The DNA for the CDR3 is TGTGCCAGCGTACACTATAGCACAGATACGCAGTATTTT.